What follows is one TCR beta chain and its context. Some clones are missing from TCRdb's copy, which holds only in-frame ones; the method was immunoSEQ multiplex PCR. This table holds several hundred clones, 68% found once. The data belong to a study of blood T cell dynamics during melanoma immunotherapy. The time point here: week 3, after first cycle of checkpoint inhibitor. The V end was cut by 5 bases, the J end by 5 bases, with 10 bases between. CDR1 is MRHNA and CDR2 is SNTAGT in the germline V gene. This CDR3 spans 13 amino acids. The chain has TRBV6-4 and TRBJ2-1; the D gene is possibly TRBD1 (5 bases). This specimen was central memory CD8+ T cells from blood, taken from a patient treated with checkpoint blockade. The sequence was collected from a human donor with melanoma. Here the CDR3 reads CASSPDSNNEQFF. The CDR3 DNA follows: TGTGCCAGCAGTCCAGACAGCAACAATGAGCAGTTCTTC.